The next 4 T cell receptor beta chains were all read from a single sample in a study of shared clonotypes between healthy human individuals. Generated by immunoSEQ multiplex PCR, the TCRdb table keeps only in-frame clones and is missing some. The table has millions of clones, more than 80% seen once. Material for sequencing was naive CD4+ T cells sorted from blood. As to subset: CD45RA+ positively selected. These receptor sequences come from a young man in good health.

The chain is built from TRBV4-2 and TRBJ2-5; 8 bases line up with TRBD2. The junction had 14 bases not matched to a gene; V was cut back by 3 bases and J by 5 bases. Germline V CDR1 and CDR2: LGHNA, YNFKEQ. CDR3 length equals 17 residues. CDR3 nucleotide sequence: TGTGCCAGCAGCCACCTCCCGGGAGGGGGAACGGGGGAGACCCAGTACTTC. This codes for CASSHLPGGGTGETQYF.

This chain connects TRBV9 to TRBJ1-2; no clear D gene. The V end lost 0 bases, the J end lost 8 bases, and 8 bases lay between the germline ends. The CDR3 is 12 amino acids. Germline-derived CDR1 and CDR2 are SGDLS and YYNGEE. CDR3 DNA sequence: TGTGCCAGCAGCGTAGCCGGTATAGGCTACACCTTC. Translation: CASSVAGIGYTF.

A remark on this clone: In the same sample, other DNA sequences code for this CDR3. The V call is TRBV10-3, the J call TRBJ2-7; the D gene is possibly TRBD1 (5 bases). Germline values: CDR1 ENHRY, CDR2 SYGVKD. V was cut by 6 bases and J by 0 bases, with 6 bases left in between. The CDR3 covers 12 residues. The CDR3 protein is CAISDSSYEQYF. The CDR3, as DNA: TGTGCCATCAGCGACAGCTCCTACGAGCAGTACTTC.

V is TRBV25-1 and J is TRBJ2-6; TRBD1 matches at 8 bases. Germline lookup yields CDR1 MGHDK and CDR2 SYGVNS. The CDR3 sequence is 16 residues long. V shed 11 bases and J 0 bases; nucleotides not matched to a gene: 9. The CDR3 protein is CASQDRADSGANVLTF. Written as DNA, the CDR3 is TGTGCCTCCCAGGACAGGGCGGACTCTGGGGCCAACGTCCTGACTTTC.